The 24 T cell receptor beta chains reported below all come from one sample, sequenced in a study of blood T cell repertoires in COVID-19. Profiled with immunoSEQ multiplex PCR; TCRdb holds only in-frame clones, not every one. Here the sample spans approximately 200,000 clones, about four fifths being singletons. Sequenced input: PBMCs or T cells enriched from blood (not recorded which). All receptors come from a young woman who had recovered from COVID-19.

The chain joins TRBV3-1 (or the pseudogene TRBV3-2) to TRBJ1-2; unclear D gene. CDR1 LGHDT and CDR2 YNNKEL come from the germline V gene (reference sequence). The V end was cut by 0 bases, the J end by 0 bases, with 8 bases between. This CDR3 has 15 residues. CDR3 residues: CASSQDGGTNYGYTF. CDR3 nucleotides: TGTGCCAGCAGCCAAGATGGAGGGACTAACTATGGCTACACCTTC.

The chain recombines TRBV7-9 with TRBJ2-5; D possibly corresponds to TRBD2 (6 bases). V was shortened by 5 bases and J by 0 bases, with 10 bases between the two germline ends. Germline lookup yields CDR1 SEHNR and CDR2 FQNEAQ (reference sequence). This CDR3 spans 14 amino acids. The CDR3 is CASSRRLDQETQYF. The CDR3 DNA is TGTGCCAGCAGCCGCCGACTAGACCAAGAGACCCAGTACTTC.

V and J are TRBV6-5 and TRBJ1-2, with D unresolved. CDR1 and CDR2 from the germline V gene are MNHEY and SVGAGI. The CDR3 runs to 13 residues. V lost 6 bases and J lost 2, with 10 bases in between. The CDR3 DNA reads TGTGCCAGCAGCCTTGACAAAAACTATGGCTACACCTTC. This codes for CASSLDKNYGYTF.

This clone was recorded once. CDR3 sequence reads: CASNLGLAGGRTGELFF. The DNA of the CDR3 is TGTGCCAGCAACCTCGGACTAGCGGGGGGGCGGACCGGGGAGCTGTTTTTT. This chain links TRBV7-8 with TRBJ2-2, with 15 bases fitting TRBD2. This CDR3 has 17 residues. Looked up from germline, CDR1 is SGHVS and CDR2 is FQNEAQ. The V segment lost 7 bases and the J segment 5 bases; nucleotides outside the gene matches: 8. Full variable domain (rest looked up from reference TRBV7-8 and TRBJ2-2): GAGVSQSPRYKVAKRGQDVALRCDPISGHVSLFWYQQALGQGPEFLTYFQNEAQLDKSGLPSDRFFAERPEGSVSTLKIQRTQQEDSAVYLCASNLGLAGGRTGELFFGEGSRLTVL.

The J gene is TRBJ1-5, the V gene TRBV6-5; TRBD1 agrees at 7 bases. The CDR3 loop spans 15 amino acids. V trimming: 4 bases; J trimming: 3 bases; junction bases outside the gene matches: 6. Germline loops: CDR1 MNHEY, CDR2 SVGAGI. The CDR3 is CASSSAGGNNQPQHF. CDR3 DNA sequence: TGTGCCAGCAGTTCGGCAGGGGGTAACAATCAGCCCCAGCATTTT.

This CDR3 is CASSPGSTAYNEQFF. In DNA form, the CDR3 reads TGCGCCAGCAGCCCAGGTAGTACAGCATACAATGAGCAGTTCTTC. The rearrangement links TRBV5-1 to TRBJ2-1; no clear D gene. The germline V and J ends were trimmed by 4 bases and 4 bases, with 15 bases remaining between them. Germline values: CDR1 SGHRS, CDR2 YFSETQ. The CDR3 length is 15 residues.

The V call is TRBV2, the J call TRBJ1-6; 8 positions match TRBD1. The CDR3 is 13 residues long. V gave up 7 bases and J gave up 8 bases; unmatched junction bases: 4. CDR1 SNHLY and CDR2 FYNNEI come from the germline V gene. The CDR3 spells CASIGTGDSPLHF. The CDR3 nucleotides read TGTGCCAGCATCGGGACAGGCGATTCACCCCTCCACTTT.

The chain couples TRBV10-3 to TRBJ1-1; 7 bases map to TRBD1. V lost 0 bases, J lost 10 bases, and 5 bases stayed unmatched. The CDR3 has 13 residues. CDR1 and CDR2 from the germline V gene are ENHRY and SYGVKD. CDR3 region: CAISESQGVRAFF. The DNA for the CDR3 is TGTGCCATCAGTGAGTCTCAGGGGGTAAGAGCTTTCTTT.

The CDR3 loop reads CVAAAGVGYEQYF. The CDR3 DNA follows: TGTGTCGCAGCGGCAGGGGTCGGCTACGAGCAGTACTTC. The chain has TRBV2 and TRBJ2-7; possibly TRBD1 for D (6 bases). CDR1 is SNHLY and CDR2 is FYNNEI in the germline V gene. The CDR3 is made up of 13 amino acids.

The V gene is TRBV5-1, the J gene TRBJ2-3; tentatively, D is TRBD2 (7 bases). The CDR3 runs 15 residues. The V end lost 4 bases, the J end lost 5 bases, and 17 bases lay between the germline ends. CDR1 and CDR2 (germline): SGHRS, YFSETQ. The chain's CDR3 is CASSPVGGRGDTQYF. The CDR3 region has the DNA TGCGCCAGCAGCCCAGTCGGGGGGCGAGGAGATACGCAGTATTTT.

Only a few counts were recorded for this clone. The chain recombines TRBV28 with TRBJ2-7, with no clear D. Trimming left V 5 bases short and J 4 bases short, with 6 bases between. The germline gives CDR1 MDHEN, CDR2 SYDVKM. The CDR3 length is 11 residues. The CDR3 sequence is CASSHMYEQYF. CDR3 nucleotides: TGTGCCAGCAGTCACATGTACGAGCAGTACTTC.

This clone was seen only a few times. The chain has TRBV7-2 and TRBJ2-2, with TRBD1 matching over 10 bases. Per the germline V gene, CDR1 is SGHTA and CDR2 is FQGNSA. V was clipped by 5 bases and J by 6 bases; unmatched bases: 6. The CDR3 extends over 15 amino acids. The DNA of the CDR3 is TGTGCCAGCAGCCTGACAGGGGGCTGGGCCGGGGAGCTGTTTTTT. It translates to CASSLTGGWAGELFF.

The chain combines TRBV7-9 with TRBJ2-3; 8 nucleotides agree with TRBD2. Germline V gene data show CDR1 as SEHNR and CDR2 as FQNEAQ (reference sequence). After removal of 2 bases from V and 5 bases from J, the junction contained 6 bases not matched to a gene. CDR3 length: 15 residues. The CDR3 region is CASSLKVAGGDTQYF. DNA for the CDR3: TGTGCCAGCAGCTTAAAGGTGGCGGGAGGAGATACGCAGTATTTT. The full variable domain, its missing parts supplied by reference TRBV7-9 and TRBJ2-3, is DTGVSQNPRHKITKRGQNVTFRCDPISEHNRLYWYRQTLGQGPEFLTYFQNEAQLEKSRLLSDRFSAERPKGSFSTLEIQRTEQGDSAMYLCASSLKVAGGDTQYFGPGTRLTVL.

J is TRBJ1-3 and V is TRBV7-4, with D unresolved. The germline gives CDR1 SGHVT, CDR2 SQSDAQ. The CDR3 extends over 15 amino acids. The V gene lost 2 bases and the J gene lost 0 bases, with 8 bases spanning the gap. CDR3 in DNA: TGTGCCAGCAGCTTACGGTATTACTCTGGAAACACCATATATTTT. The encoded protein is CASSLRYYSGNTIYF.

This clone came up once. This chain links TRBV10-2 with TRBJ1-5; 10 bases match TRBD1. With 6 bases clipped from V and 5 bases from J, the junction kept 4 bases outside the gene matches. This CDR3 has 14 amino acids. Germline V gene sequence: CDR1 WSHSY, CDR2 SAAADI. CDR3 DNA sequence: TGCGCCAGCAGCTGGACAGGGGGGGATCAGCCCCAGCATTTT. It codes for CASSWTGGDQPQHF.

A note on this clone: Other DNA sequences in this specimen translate into the identical CDR3. This sequence joins TRBV28 and TRBJ1-3; D not resolved. Trimming pared 2 bases from V and 4 bases from J, leaving 6 bases between. From germline, CDR1 is MDHEN and CDR2 SYDVKM. CDR3 size: 13 residues. The CDR3 bases are TGTGCCAGCAGTTTACTCCAGGGAAACACCATATATTTT. Translating gives CASSLLQGNTIYF.

V is TRBV2 and J is TRBJ1-6, with D tentatively TRBD1 (5 bases). Germline-derived CDR1 and CDR2 are SNHLY and FYNNEI. Trimming removed 4 bases from V and 7 bases from J, with 14 bases in between. This CDR3 is 15 amino acids long. The CDR3 DNA reads as TGTGCCAGCAGTGCGCCGGGACGGGAGAATTCACCCCTCCACTTT. Its protein is CASSAPGRENSPLHF.

V is TRBV19 and J is TRBJ2-5; D may be TRBD2 (7 bases). Germline values: CDR1 LNHDA, CDR2 SQIVND (reference sequence). The CDR3 contains 13 residues. Trimming took off 4 bases at V and 5 bases at J, with 11 bases between the two ends. The CDR3 DNA sequence: TGTGCCAGTAGTAGGACAGCGGGGGAGACCCAGTACTTC. Translating gives CASSRTAGETQYF.

The rearrangement joins TRBV12-3 or TRBV12-4 to TRBJ1-4; D not certain. V was clipped by 7 bases and J by 4 bases, with 7 bases between them. The CDR3 consists of 12 residues. The chain's CDR3 is CASTGSNEKLFF. The CDR3 DNA follows: TGTGCCAGCACTGGGAGTAATGAAAAACTGTTTTTT.

Written as DNA, the CDR3 is TGTGCCAGTAGTAAAAAGTTAAGGGGGAGCACCGGGGAGCTGTTTTTT. Amino acid sequence: CASSKKLRGSTGELFF. The chain recombines TRBV19 with TRBJ2-2, with D perhaps TRBD1 (6 bases). The CDR3 loop spans 16 amino acids. Trimming took off 4 bases at V and 4 bases at J, with 16 bases between the two ends. The V gene's germline CDR1 is LNHDA and CDR2 SQIVND (reference sequence).

V is TRBV24-1 and J is TRBJ2-5, with unresolved D. V was pared by 6 bases and J by 2 bases, with 15 bases between. This CDR3 region has 15 residues. Germline lookup yields CDR1 KGHDR and CDR2 SFDVKD. CDR3 residues: CATSTGQAIQETQYF. The CDR3 nucleotides read TGTGCCACCAGTACTGGGCAGGCGATTCAAGAGACCCAGTACTTC.

The V gene is TRBV15, the J gene TRBJ1-2; D is uncertain. V dropped 2 bases and J dropped 6 bases, with 13 bases sitting between them. Germline CDR1 and CDR2: LNHNV and YYDKDF (reference sequence). The CDR3 covers 14 residues. In nucleotides, the CDR3 is TGTGCCACCAGCAGATCCGGAACAGATAATGGCTACACCTTC. Its translation: CATSRSGTDNGYTF.

The CDR3 region has the DNA TGTGCCAGCTCACGAGTACCCGGAGCGGGGACTGAAGCTTTCTTT. Its translation: CASSRVPGAGTEAFF. The rearrangement uses TRBV18 and TRBJ1-1; D ambiguous. This CDR3 is 15 amino acids long. The germline gives CDR1 KGHSH, CDR2 LQKENI. V shed 4 bases and J shed 5 bases, with 17 bases lying between them.

This clone was picked up one time. The rearrangement uses TRBV28 and TRBJ1-5; D unresolved. Germline CDR1 is MDHEN and CDR2 is SYDVKM. The ends were cut back, 5 bases at V and 5 bases at J, with 13 bases in the middle. The CDR3 has 14 amino acids. As DNA, the CDR3 is TGTGCCAGCAGTCCGCGACAAGCATATCAGCCCCAGCATTTT. Amino acids: CASSPRQAYQPQHF. Full variable domain (remainder filled in from reference TRBV28 and TRBJ1-5): DVKVTQSSRYLVKRTGEKVFLECVQDMDHENMFWYRQDPGLGLRLIYFSYDVKMKEKGDIPEGYSVSREKKERFSLILESASTNQTSMYLCASSPRQAYQPQHFGDGTRLSIL.